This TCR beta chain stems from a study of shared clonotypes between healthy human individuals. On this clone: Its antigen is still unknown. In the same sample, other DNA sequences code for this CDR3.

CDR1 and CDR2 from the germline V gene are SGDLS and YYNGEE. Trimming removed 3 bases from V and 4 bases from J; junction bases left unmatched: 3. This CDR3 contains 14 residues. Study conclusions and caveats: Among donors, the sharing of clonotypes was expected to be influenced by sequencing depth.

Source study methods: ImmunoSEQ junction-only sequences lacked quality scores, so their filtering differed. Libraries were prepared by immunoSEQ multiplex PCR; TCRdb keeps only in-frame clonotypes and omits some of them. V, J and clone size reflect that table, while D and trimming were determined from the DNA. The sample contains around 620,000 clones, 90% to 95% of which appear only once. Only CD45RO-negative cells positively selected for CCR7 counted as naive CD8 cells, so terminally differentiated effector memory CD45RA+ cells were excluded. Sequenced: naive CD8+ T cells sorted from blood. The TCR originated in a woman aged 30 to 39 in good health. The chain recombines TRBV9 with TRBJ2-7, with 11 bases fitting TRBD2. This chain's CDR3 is CASSAGLAAYEQYF. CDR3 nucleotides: TGTGCCAGCAGCGCGGGACTAGCGGCATACGAGCAGTACTTC.